Detailed here is one T cell receptor beta chain. The target of this receptor is not known. Mismatch with germline at one junction end may stem from a read error. Library construction relied on the immunoSEQ multiplex PCR assay. As for the original processing: Repertoire overlap between subsets was quantified using the Chao-Jaccard similarity index and counts of shared clonotypes. This is the immuneACCESS table as TCRdb keeps it, with only in-frame sequences that have V and J called. A part of the clones is gone; compared with another copy, unresolved V genes explain less than half, and the rest is unexplained. V, J and clone size are those of that table, while D and trimming were read from the DNA. Present in this sample are approximately 22,000 clones, about nine tenths of which were seen just once. Approximately 0.6% of the sample is in the top ten clones. These data are taken from a study of CD4 T cell repertoires in COVID-19 (dated by TCRdb to the early 2020s). With regard to the full study: To analyze cross-reactivity, the CFSE-low cells were expanded with IL-2 for around eleven days and then labeled again and restimulated with spike proteins from other coronaviruses. The study characterized naturally processed CD4+ T cell responses to SARS-CoV-2 spike and nucleoprotein in COVID-19-recovered individuals, using TCR Vbeta sequencing to assess clonal composition. TCR Vbeta repertoire analysis of SARS-CoV-2-reactive T cells was conducted at the subset level in three recovered individuals.

Uncultured memory T cell samples were sequenced directly after ex vivo isolation. From peripheral blood mononuclear cells, the researchers isolated CD4+ total memory, central memory, effector memory and circulating T follicular helper cells. There are 14 amino acids in the CDR3, from cysteine to phenylalanine inclusive. Of the read, only the CDR3 DNA is kept; its 42 bases are in frame from base 1. Per the germline V gene, SGDLS is the CDR1 and YYNGEE is the CDR2. The study at large found these results: Between roughly 6 and 28% of SARS-CoV-2 clonotypes were also detected in secondary cultures stimulated with SARS-CoV and/or HKU1 spike, a finding consistent with cross-reactivity. Two or all three memory subsets shared several of the most expanded SARS-CoV-2-reactive clonotypes, which suggests intraclonal diversification.

The rearranged chain carries TRBV9 and TRBJ2-6; 8 of the junction bases match TRBD1. This sample comprised central memory CD4+ T cells from blood, obtained before the COVID-19 pandemic. The cell subset or site label corresponds to: CD4+ T central memory cells. This TCR was sampled from a human donor who had COVID-19. The DNA sequence is as follows: TGTGCCAGCAGCGTCGAGACAGGGGTCAACGTCCTGACTTTC. Translated, it reads CASSVETGVNVLTF.